The 29 T cell receptor beta chains given below trace back to one sample, sequenced in a study of T cell responses to AZD1222 COVID-19 vaccine. Sequencing was performed with immunoSEQ multiplex PCR; in TCRdb, only in-frame clones are kept and a portion is missing. The data show 150,000 to 200,000 clones, with around 90% seen just once and 1.6% held by the top ten. Material: peripheral blood, obtained on day 0 of AZD1222 vaccination. The receptors stem from an adult in good health.

The chain recombines TRBV11-2 with TRBJ2-2; TRBD1 is a possible D gene (6 bases). Germline CDR1 is SGHAT and CDR2 is FQNNGV. The V end was cut by 4 bases, the J end by 3 bases, with 18 bases between. CDR3 length: 17 amino acids. CDR3 nucleotides: TGTGCCAGCAGCTCCCCACAGGGTAGGGGGTACACCGGGGAGCTGTTTTTT. It encodes CASSSPQGRGYTGELFF. The full variable domain, rest sourced from reference TRBV11-2 and TRBJ2-2, is EAGVAQSPRYKIIEKRQSVAFWCNPISGHATLYWYQQILGQGPKLLIQFQNNGVVDDSQLPKDRFSAERLKGVDSTLKIQPAKLEDSAVYLCASSSPQGRGYTGELFFGEGSRLTVL.

This sequence joins TRBV10-1 and TRBJ2-3; 7 bases fit TRBD1. Losses at the gene ends were 8 bases for V and 2 bases for J; bases not matched to a gene: 7. This CDR3 comprises 14 residues. CDR1 and CDR2 (germline): WNHNN, SYGVQD (reference sequence). The DNA of the CDR3 is TGCGCCAGCCAGCCGGACAGGCTCACAGATACGCAGTATTTT. Translating it yields CASQPDRLTDTQYF.

The V and J genes are TRBV5-4 and TRBJ1-5; 9 nucleotides match TRBD1. V was clipped by 4 bases and J by 9 bases; unmatched bases: 5. Germline CDR1 SGHNT, CDR2 YYREEE (reference sequence). The CDR3 covers 13 residues. The chain's CDR3 is CASSRDRDPPQHF. The DNA of the CDR3 is TGTGCCAGCAGCCGGGACAGGGATCCGCCCCAGCATTTT.

The chain is built from TRBV7-9 and TRBJ1-2; no clear D. Trimming stripped 2 bases from V and 4 bases from J, with 8 bases between. CDR3 size: 13 residues. Germline loops: CDR1 SEHNR, CDR2 FQNEAQ (reference sequence). The CDR3 DNA reads as TGTGCCAGCAGCTTATCCAGTTTCTATGGCTACACCTTC. It specifies CASSLSSFYGYTF.

The chain couples TRBV15 to TRBJ2-4, with TRBD1 matching over 7 bases. Germline CDR1 is LNHNV and CDR2 is YYDKDF (reference sequence). With V trimmed by 0 bases and J by 13 bases, 3 bases remained unmatched. There are 12 residues in the CDR3. CDR3 nucleotide sequence: TGTGCCACCAGCAGAGATCCGGGACAGCAGTACTTC. Protein: CATSRDPGQQYF.

V usage is TRBV4-3 and J usage is TRBJ1-2; D is unresolved. V lost 1 base to trimming and J lost 7 bases, with 10 bases between them. This CDR3 has 13 residues. CDR1 is LGHNA and CDR2 is YSLEER in the germline V gene. The DNA of the CDR3 is TGCGCCAGCAGCCAAGCTACAGCTAGTGGCTACACCTTC. Protein sequence: CASSQATASGYTF.

This rearrangement joins TRBV19 to TRBJ2-1; 14 bases are a match to TRBD2. Looked up from germline, CDR1 is LNHDA and CDR2 is SQIVND (reference sequence). The ends lost 5 bases at V and 5 bases at J; junction bases unmatched: 8. This CDR3 contains 17 residues. The CDR3 sequence: CASSATGLAGVNNEQFF. The CDR3 bases are TGTGCCAGTAGTGCAACGGGACTAGCGGGAGTCAACAATGAGCAGTTCTTC.

This chain joins TRBV12-3 or TRBV12-4 and TRBJ2-2; the D call may be TRBD1 or TRBD2 (5 bases each). This CDR3 region has 13 residues. The V end lost 2 bases, the J end lost 9 bases, and 10 bases lay between the germline ends. CDR3 amino acids: CASSLSWGRELFF. The CDR3 nucleotides are TGTGCCAGCAGTTTAAGCTGGGGGAGGGAGCTGTTTTTT.

The chain employs TRBV5-4 and TRBJ1-1, with D hard to call. Germline V gene sequence: CDR1 SGHNT, CDR2 YYREEE (reference sequence). The CDR3 covers 17 residues. The V gene lost 0 bases and the J gene lost 11 bases, with 26 bases spanning the gap. The CDR3 region is CASSLEASGLVRGTAFF. CDR3 sequence (DNA): TGTGCCAGCAGCTTGGAAGCCTCTGGGCTAGTACGAGGAACGGCTTTCTTT. Using reference TRBV5-4 and TRBJ1-1 for the parts outside the CDR3, the full variable domain is ETGVTQSPTHLIKTRGQQVTLRCSSQSGHNTVSWYQQALGQGPQFIFQYYREEENGRGNFPPRFSGLQFPNYSSELNVNALELDDSALYLCASSLEASGLVRGTAFFGQGTRLTVV.

The J gene is TRBJ2-2, the V gene TRBV9; tentatively, D is TRBD2 (5 bases). This CDR3 comprises 12 residues. The germline CDR1 and CDR2 sequences are SGDLS and YYNGEE. Trimming removed 5 bases at V and 5 bases at J, with 7 bases between. CDR3 coding DNA: TGTGCCAGCAGGAGGGAAACCGGGGAGCTGTTTTTT. Translation gives CASRRETGELFF.

V and J are TRBV5-1 and TRBJ2-3, with D tentatively TRBD2 (5 bases). Germline values: CDR1 SGHRS, CDR2 YFSETQ. This CDR3 contains 14 residues. V was pared by 4 bases and J by 4 bases, with 13 bases between. For the CDR3, the DNA is TGCGCCAGCAGCAATTTACTAGAACCAGATACGCAGTATTTT. Translated, it gives CASSNLLEPDTQYF.

This clone has more than one count but fewer than ten. The chain links TRBV24-1 to TRBJ2-1; tentative D call: TRBD1 (6 bases). This CDR3 comprises 12 residues. Trimming took off 5 bases at V and 7 bases at J, with 8 bases between the two ends. CDR1 and CDR2 from the germline V gene are KGHDR and SFDVKD. CDR3 coding DNA: TGTGCCACCAGTGGTCAGGGGAATGAGCAGTTCTTC. Translating it yields CATSGQGNEQFF.

This clone was observed a single time. CDR3: CASSPQGQGYEQYF. The CDR3 bases are TGTGCCAGCAGCCCCCAGGGACAGGGCTACGAGCAGTACTTC. This chain connects TRBV7-8 to TRBJ2-7, with TRBD1 matching over 9 bases. The CDR3 spans 14 residues. In germline, CDR1 is SGHVS, CDR2 FQNEAQ. The V gene end was trimmed by 5 bases and the J gene end by 3 bases; junction bases not matched to a gene: 5.

This chain uses TRBV30 with TRBJ1-4; perhaps TRBD1 as D (6 bases). The germline CDR1 and CDR2 sequences are GTSNPN and SVGIG (reference sequence). The V and J ends lost 6 bases and 7 bases respectively, with 12 bases between them. The CDR3 covers 12 residues. The CDR3 loop reads CACGEGGEKLFF. CDR3 DNA sequence: TGTGCCTGTGGGGAGGGGGGTGAAAAACTGTTTTTT.

This chain links TRBV6-6 with TRBJ2-3, with TRBD2 matching 9 bases. Germline V lookup: CDR1 MNHNY, CDR2 SVGAGI (reference sequence). This CDR3 region has 17 residues. J gave up 2 bases and V 5 bases, and 11 bases lay outside the gene matches. CDR3: CASSPRGSGGPTDTQYF. For the CDR3, the DNA is TGTGCCAGCAGTCCCCGAGGTAGCGGGGGCCCCACAGATACGCAGTATTTT.

The sample holds a few counts of this clone. The rearrangement uses TRBV6-2 or TRBV6-3 and TRBJ1-6, with D perhaps TRBD1 (5 bases). CDR1 MNHEY and CDR2 SVGEGT come from the germline V gene. The V and J ends lost 2 bases and 7 bases respectively, with 12 bases between them. The CDR3 runs to 15 residues. CDR3 DNA sequence: TGTGCCAGCAGTTACCGGGGCAGGGAAAATTCACCCCTCCACTTT. Translated: CASSYRGRENSPLHF.

V usage is TRBV5-1 and J usage is TRBJ1-4, with TRBD1 matching over 9 bases. V trimming: 4 bases; J trimming: 0 bases; junction bases outside the gene matches: 10. The CDR3 is 18 amino acids. Germline values: CDR1 SGHRS, CDR2 YFSETQ. CDR3 DNA: TGCGCCAGCAGCATGGGACAGGGTTCGATTGCAACTAATGAAAAACTGTTTTTT. Translation: CASSMGQGSIATNEKLFF.

The genes are TRBV7-9 and TRBJ2-5, with TRBD1 identical over 9 bases. The CDR3 sequence is 16 residues long. Germline trimming cut 1 base from V and 5 bases from J; bases unmatched to any gene: 8. Germline V lookup: CDR1 SEHNR, CDR2 FQNEAQ (reference sequence). The CDR3 sequence is CASSLDPGQGSETQYF. DNA of the CDR3: TGTGCCAGCAGCTTAGACCCGGGACAGGGCTCGGAGACCCAGTACTTC.

This rearrangement joins TRBV7-3 to TRBJ2-2, with D perhaps TRBD1 (6 bases). This CDR3 is built from 16 residues. Germline CDR1 and CDR2: SGHTA and FQGTGA. V was pared by 1 base and J by 4 bases, with 13 bases between. CDR3 DNA sequence: TGTGCCAGCAGCTTAAGGCAGGGGCTAGCCACCGGGGAGCTGTTTTTT. Amino acid sequence: CASSLRQGLATGELFF.

J is TRBJ1-5 and V is TRBV11-2, with a tentative D call TRBD1 (5 bases). The CDR3 covers 17 residues. Trimming cost V 3 bases and J 5 bases, with 20 bases left between them. Germline CDR1 is SGHAT and CDR2 is FQNNGV. CDR3 DNA sequence: TGTGCCAGCAGCTTTCGGACGGGCGGGGGAAGGGATCAGCCCCAGCATTTT. This encodes CASSFRTGGGRDQPQHF.

The chain has TRBV5-6 and TRBJ2-7; TRBD1 might be the D (5 bases). Germline-derived CDR1 and CDR2 are SGHDT and YYEEEE. This CDR3 region has 13 residues. The germline V and J ends were trimmed by 1 base and 2 bases, with 7 bases remaining between them. The CDR3 sequence is CASSLRGTYEQYF. The CDR3 nucleotides are TGTGCCAGCAGCTTGAGGGGTACCTACGAGCAGTACTTC.

This rearrangement joins TRBV18 to TRBJ1-6, with 7 bases fitting TRBD1. Germline V gives CDR1 KGHSH, CDR2 LQKENI. V lost 4 bases and J lost 7; bases outside the gene matches: 7. This CDR3 is 15 amino acids long. The DNA for the CDR3 is TGTGCCAGCTCACGGGAGGACAGGCCCAATTCACCCCTCCACTTT. Protein: CASSREDRPNSPLHF.

The chain recombines TRBV5-1 with TRBJ1-3; D is undetermined. Trimming cost V 1 base and J 3 bases, with 17 bases left between them. Germline assignment: CDR1 SGHRS and CDR2 YFSETQ. This CDR3 spans 17 amino acids. CDR3 region: CASSLWGGEESGNTIYF. CDR3 sequence (DNA): TGCGCCAGCAGCTTGTGGGGTGGGGAAGAGAGTGGAAACACCATATATTTT.

The rearrangement links TRBV6-2 or TRBV6-3 to TRBJ2-5, with TRBD2 matching 12 bases. V lost 2 bases and J lost 1; bases outside the gene matches: 5. The CDR3 has 17 amino acids. Germline V CDR1 and CDR2: MNHEY, SVGEGT. This CDR3 reads CASSYLLGLAGQETQYF. Here the CDR3 DNA reads TGTGCCAGCAGTTACCTCTTGGGACTAGCGGGCCAAGAGACCCAGTACTTC.

The V and J genes are TRBV19 and TRBJ1-2; D unclear. V was clipped by 6 bases and J by 4 bases, with 9 bases between them. Germline CDR1 LNHDA, CDR2 SQIVND (reference sequence). This CDR3 spans 12 amino acids. The CDR3: CASSGLSYGYTF. In DNA form, the CDR3 reads TGTGCCAGTAGCGGACTATCCTATGGCTACACCTTC.

The chain couples TRBV19 to TRBJ1-6; no reliable D call. V was clipped by 7 bases and J by 0 bases, with 1 base between them. Germline V CDR1 and CDR2: LNHDA, SQIVND (reference sequence). This CDR3 region has 12 residues. The CDR3 here is CASNSYNSPLHF. In DNA, the CDR3 is TGTGCCAGTAACTCCTATAATTCACCCCTCCACTTT.

This clone was found a few times. The chain joins TRBV7-9 to TRBJ1-2; 11 positions agree with TRBD1. The germline V gene encodes CDR1 SEHNR and CDR2 FQNEAQ (reference sequence). This CDR3 is built from 14 residues. The V gene end was trimmed by 5 bases and the J gene end by 8 bases; junction bases not matched to a gene: 7. CDR3 sequence reads: CASSPGQGAGGYTF. Written as DNA, the CDR3 is TGTGCCAGCAGCCCCGGACAGGGGGCCGGGGGCTACACCTTC.

The chain combines TRBV7-2 with TRBJ1-2; D gene uncertain. Germline V gene sequence: CDR1 SGHTA, CDR2 FQGNSA. This CDR3 contains 18 residues. V lost 2 bases and J 0 bases, leaving 19 bases between the germline ends. This CDR3 is CASSLIPLARTANYGYTF. The CDR3 DNA reads as TGTGCCAGCAGCTTAATACCCCTGGCAAGAACAGCTAACTATGGCTACACCTTC.

The chain uses TRBV7-9 and TRBJ2-2, with 10 bases that match TRBD2. From germline, CDR1 is SEHNR and CDR2 FQNEAQ (reference sequence). Trimming at V came to 3 bases and at J to 2 bases, leaving 6 bases not matched to a gene. This CDR3 comprises 17 residues. CDR3 coding DNA: TGTGCCAGCAGCTTCGGGCTAGCGGGGGCCAACACCGGGGAGCTGTTTTTT. It encodes CASSFGLAGANTGELFF. The whole variable domain, filled in from reference TRBV7-9 and TRBJ2-2, reads DTGVSQNPRHKITKRGQNVTFRCDPISEHNRLYWYRQTLGQGPEFLTYFQNEAQLEKSRLLSDRFSAERPKGSFSTLEIQRTEQGDSAMYLCASSFGLAGANTGELFFGEGSRLTVL.